This T cell receptor (beta chain) appears in the sequencing data of a study of regulatory T cells. Study-level results: Patient repertoires had restricted TRB V-J pairs and skewed V and J usage, most in Tregs. In CD3G-deficient patients, conventional CD4+ T cells were enriched for hydrophobic CDR3 residues at positions 6 and 7.

In regard to this clone: The antigen is not known.

The CDR3 is 16 amino acids. Germline V gene sequence: CDR1 MNHNY, CDR2 SVGAGI (reference sequence). Trimming cost V 0 bases and J 6 bases, with 15 bases left between them. Patients aged 2 to 39 years had fewer naive T cells. Regulatory (CD25-high CD127-low) and conventional (CD25-low CD127-high) CD4+ T cells were sorted separately. The PCR used 52 TRBV and 13 TRBJ primers. Only in-frame clones appear in the TCRdb table, and some are missing; sequencing was by immunoSEQ multiplex PCR. The data contain some 30,000 clones, about 93% of them singletons. The rearrangement links TRBV6-6 to TRBJ2-1, with no clear D. The specimen sequenced was conventional CD4+ T cells sorted from blood. This TCR derives from a child younger than 10 with CD3G deficiency. CDR3 sequence (DNA): TGTGCCAGCAGTTACTCGACTTCCGGGCCGGGCAATGAGCAGTTCTTC. It specifies CASSYSTSGPGNEQFF.